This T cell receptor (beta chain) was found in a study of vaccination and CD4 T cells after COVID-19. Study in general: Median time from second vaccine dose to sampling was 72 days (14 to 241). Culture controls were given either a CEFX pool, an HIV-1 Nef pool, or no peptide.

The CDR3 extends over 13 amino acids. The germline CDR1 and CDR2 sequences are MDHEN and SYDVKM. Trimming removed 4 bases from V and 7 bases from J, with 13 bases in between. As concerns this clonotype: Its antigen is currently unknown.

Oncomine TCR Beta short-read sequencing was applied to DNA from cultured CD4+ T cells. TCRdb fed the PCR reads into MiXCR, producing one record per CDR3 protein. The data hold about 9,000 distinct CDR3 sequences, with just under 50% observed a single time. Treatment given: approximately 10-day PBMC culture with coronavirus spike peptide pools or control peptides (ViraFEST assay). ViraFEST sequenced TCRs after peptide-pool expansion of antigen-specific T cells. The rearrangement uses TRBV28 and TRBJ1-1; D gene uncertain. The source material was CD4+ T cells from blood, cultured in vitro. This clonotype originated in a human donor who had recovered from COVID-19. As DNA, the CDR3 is TGTGCCAGCAGTTCACACAGCGAGAGTGAAGCTTTCTTT. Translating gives CASSSHSESEAFF.